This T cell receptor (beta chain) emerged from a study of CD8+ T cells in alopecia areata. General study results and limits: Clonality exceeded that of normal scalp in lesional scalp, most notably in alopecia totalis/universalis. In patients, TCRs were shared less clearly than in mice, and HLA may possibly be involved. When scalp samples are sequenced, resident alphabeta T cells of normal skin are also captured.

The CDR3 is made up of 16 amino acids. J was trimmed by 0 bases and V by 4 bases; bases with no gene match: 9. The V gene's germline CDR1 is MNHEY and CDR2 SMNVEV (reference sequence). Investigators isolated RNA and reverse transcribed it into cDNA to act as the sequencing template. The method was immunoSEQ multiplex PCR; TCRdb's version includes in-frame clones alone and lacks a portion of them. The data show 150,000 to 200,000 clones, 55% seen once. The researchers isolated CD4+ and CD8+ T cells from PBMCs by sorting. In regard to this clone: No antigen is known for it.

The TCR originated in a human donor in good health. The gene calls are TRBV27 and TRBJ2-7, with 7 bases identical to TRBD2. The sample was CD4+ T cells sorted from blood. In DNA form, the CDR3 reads TGTGCCAGCAGTTCCCTACTAGCGAAAAACTCCTACGAGCAGTACTTC. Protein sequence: CASSSLLAKNSYEQYF.